The present T cell receptor beta chain was sequenced within a study of shared clonotypes between healthy human individuals. Libraries were prepared by immunoSEQ multiplex PCR; TCRdb keeps only in-frame clonotypes and omits some of them. The sample records millions of clones, about 95% being singletons. For this clone: Antigen specificity is unknown.

Naive CD8 cells comprised CD45RO-negative, CCR7-positively selected cells, excluding terminally differentiated effector memory CD45RA+ cells. Study-wide results and limits: Blood was the sole source, and tissue repertoires probably differ.

Trimming took 1 base from V and 4 from J, leaving 7 bases between them. The CDR3 spans 13 residues. Looked up from germline, CDR1 is LGHNA and CDR2 is YSLEER. The chain employs TRBV4-3 and TRBJ1-2; a weak D match, TRBD1 (6 bases). Material for sequencing was naive CD8+ T cells sorted from blood. The clonotype originates from a man aged 18 to 30 in good health. The CDR3 DNA reads as TGCGCCAGCAGCCAAGGGACAGCCTATGGCTACACCTTC. Translation: CASSQGTAYGYTF.